These 11 T cell receptor beta chains were all obtained from the same sample, sequenced in a study of T-cell reconstitution after alpha-beta-depleted transplantation in children. The TCRbeta library was prepared with unique molecular identifiers. TCRdb re-called the PCR reads with MiXCR, one entry per CDR3 protein. The sample has 800,000 to 1,000,000 distinct CDR3 sequences; about 29% are singletons. The sequencing used PBMCs, mostly from graft donor cells, collected 360 days after TCRalphabeta/CD19-depleted stem cell transplant. The receptors derive from a boy in the first two years of life who had a stem cell transplant for SCID, so the T cells may come from the graft donor.

This chain links TRBV28 with TRBJ2-1; the D is unclear. The CDR3 spans 15 residues. The V and J ends lost 10 bases and 8 bases respectively, with 24 bases between them. CDR1 MDHEN and CDR2 SYDVKM come from the germline V gene. CDR3 bases: TGTGCCATGGGCCCCGTGGTCCTGAGCCGGGATGAGCAGTTCTTC. Protein sequence: CAMGPVVLSRDEQFF. The variable domain in full, with the rest retrieved from reference TRBV28 and TRBJ2-1, is DVKVTQSSRYLVKRTGEKVFLECVQDMDHENMFWYRQDPGLGLRLIYFSYDVKMKEKGDIPEGYSVSREKKERFSLILESASTNQTSMYLCAMGPVVLSRDEQFFGPGTRLTVL.

As for this clonotype: Its ends do not fully match the called genes, so a read error is possible. The chain links TRBV10-3 to TRBJ2-7; 7 positions agree with TRBD2. This CDR3 is built from 14 residues. Germline CDR1 ENHRY, CDR2 SYGVKD. For the CDR3, the DNA is TGTGCCATCACTGAGGGGTCACTAGCGCGACGGCAGTACTTC. This codes for CAITEGSLARRQYF.

The sample holds a few counts of this clonotype. The chain has TRBV3-1 and TRBJ1-6, with D possibly TRBD1 on 5 matching bases. Germline V gives CDR1 LGHDT, CDR2 YNNKEL (reference sequence). Trimming shortened V by 0 bases and J by 5 bases, and 5 bases separated the two germline ends. The CDR3 is made up of 14 amino acids. CDR3 amino acids: CASSQETDNSPLHF. CDR3 bases: TGTGCCAGCAGCCAAGAGACAGATAATTCACCCCTCCACTTT.

This chain connects TRBV6-5 to TRBJ1-2; 7 nucleotides align to TRBD1. Trimming cost V 6 bases and J 0 bases; bases outside gene matches: 10. CDR3 length equals 16 residues. Germline-derived CDR1 and CDR2 are MNHEY and SVGAGI. CDR3 sequence (DNA): TGTGCCAGCAGCCCGGACAGGTCTCCGGCTAACTATGGCTACACCTTC. Protein sequence: CASSPDRSPANYGYTF.

A few counts support this clonotype. The CDR3 DNA reads as TGCGCCAGCAGCCAAGAGGGAGGAGGCACCGGGGAGCTGTTTTTT. Amino acids: CASSQEGGGTGELFF. The chain recombines TRBV4-3 with TRBJ2-2; the D gene is possibly TRBD2 (6 bases). V gave up 0 bases and J gave up 4 bases, with 9 bases separating them. The CDR3 sequence is 15 residues long. Germline lookup yields CDR1 LGHNA and CDR2 YSLEER.

The chain joins TRBV4-2 to TRBJ1-2; D is ambiguous. Trimming stripped 0 bases from V and 8 bases from J, with 7 bases between. CDR1 and CDR2 (germline): LGHNA, YNFKEQ. The CDR3 runs 12 residues. The CDR3 here is CASSQDVDGYTF. CDR3 DNA sequence: TGTGCCAGCAGCCAAGATGTAGACGGCTACACCTTC.

The sample holds a few counts of this clonotype. The V gene is TRBV6-1, the J gene TRBJ1-1; the match to TRBD1 covers 9 bases. Germline CDR1 is MNHNS and CDR2 is SASEGT. V was clipped by 11 bases and J by 1 base; unmatched bases: 5. The CDR3 contains 13 residues. The CDR3 nucleotides read TGTGCCTGCACGGGACAGGGGAACACTGAAGCTTTCTTT. It is translated as CACTGQGNTEAFF.

This clonotype was counted at least ten times. The chain employs TRBV6-6 and TRBJ2-1; D remains unclear. The CDR3 runs 11 residues. V dropped 2 bases and J dropped 9 bases, with 5 bases sitting between them. The V gene's germline CDR1 is MNHNY and CDR2 SVGAGI (reference sequence). CDR3 DNA: TGTGCCAGCAGTTACCCGGGTGAGCAGTTCTTC. As protein: CASSYPGEQFF.

There are a few counts of this clonotype. V usage is TRBV6-1 and J usage is TRBJ2-7, with D maybe TRBD1 (7 bases). CDR3 size: 12 residues. Germline V lookup: CDR1 MNHNS, CDR2 SASEGT. V was shortened by 6 bases and J by 5 bases, with 11 bases between the two germline ends. The CDR3 coding sequence is TGTGCCAGCAGCGGAGGGGGCGACGAGCAGTACTTC. This translates into CASSGGGDEQYF.

This chain connects TRBV7-2 to TRBJ2-7, with 9 positions matching TRBD2. V was pared by 2 bases and J by 3 bases, with 8 bases of the junction left unmatched. This CDR3 has 16 amino acids. CDR1 is SGHTA and CDR2 is FQGNSA in the germline V gene. CDR3 loop: CASSLRAGGPSYEQYF. In DNA form, the CDR3 reads TGTGCCAGCAGCTTACGCGCGGGGGGGCCTAGCTACGAGCAGTACTTC. Based on the CDR3 plus reference TRBV7-2 and TRBJ2-7, the full variable domain is GAGVSQSPSNKVTEKGKDVELRCDPISGHTALYWYRQSLGQGLEFLIYFQGNSAPDKSGLPSDRFSAERTGGSVSTLTIQRTQQEDSAVYLCASSLRAGGPSYEQYFGPGTRLTVT.

The chain has TRBV29-1 and TRBJ2-3; D is uncertain. The CDR3 spans 12 residues. Germline-derived CDR1 and CDR2 are SQVTM and ANQGSEA. The germline V and J ends were trimmed by 5 bases and 1 base, with 7 bases remaining between them. CDR3 sequence reads: CSVTQGTDTQYF. CDR3 bases: TGCAGCGTTACGCAGGGCACAGATACGCAGTATTTT.